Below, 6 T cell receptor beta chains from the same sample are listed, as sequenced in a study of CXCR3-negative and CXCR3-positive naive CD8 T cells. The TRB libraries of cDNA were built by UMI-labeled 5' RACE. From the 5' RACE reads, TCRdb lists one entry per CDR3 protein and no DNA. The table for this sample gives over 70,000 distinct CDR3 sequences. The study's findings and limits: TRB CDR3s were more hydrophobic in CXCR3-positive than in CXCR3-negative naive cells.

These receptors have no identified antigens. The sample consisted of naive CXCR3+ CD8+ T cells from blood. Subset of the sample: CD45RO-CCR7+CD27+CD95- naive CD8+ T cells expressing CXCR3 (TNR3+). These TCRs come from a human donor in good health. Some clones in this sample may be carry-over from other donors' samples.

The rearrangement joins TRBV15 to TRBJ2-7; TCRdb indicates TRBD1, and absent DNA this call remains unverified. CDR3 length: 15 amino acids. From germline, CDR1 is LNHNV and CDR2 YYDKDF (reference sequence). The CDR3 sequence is CATSRSPREPYEQYF.

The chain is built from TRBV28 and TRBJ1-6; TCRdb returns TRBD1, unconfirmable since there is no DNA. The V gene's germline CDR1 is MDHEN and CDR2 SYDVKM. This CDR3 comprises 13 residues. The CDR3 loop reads CASSRQYNSPLHF.

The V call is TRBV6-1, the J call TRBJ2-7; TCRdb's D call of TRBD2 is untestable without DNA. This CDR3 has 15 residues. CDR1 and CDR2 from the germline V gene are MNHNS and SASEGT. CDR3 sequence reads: CASRGSLAGSYEQYF.

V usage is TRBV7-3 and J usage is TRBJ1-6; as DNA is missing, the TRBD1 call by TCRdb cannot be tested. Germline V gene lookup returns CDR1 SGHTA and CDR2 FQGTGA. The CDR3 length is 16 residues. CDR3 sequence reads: CASSFSPQGDNSPLHF.

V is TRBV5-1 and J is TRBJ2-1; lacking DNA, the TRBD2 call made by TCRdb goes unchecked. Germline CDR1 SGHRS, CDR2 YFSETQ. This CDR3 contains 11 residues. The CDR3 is CASSRGNEQFF.

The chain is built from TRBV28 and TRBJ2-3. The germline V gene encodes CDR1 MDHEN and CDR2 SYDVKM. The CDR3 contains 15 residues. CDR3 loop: CASSFVSGSTDTQYF.